This T cell receptor (beta chain) is from a study of identical twins. From germline, CDR1 is SGHDT and CDR2 YYEEEE. Between the trimmed V and J ends, which lost 4 bases and 2 bases, there was a span of 15 bases. The CDR3 extends over 15 amino acids. TCRdb re-called the 5' RACE reads with MiXCR, one entry per CDR3 protein. The sample records 450,000 to 500,000 distinct CDR3 sequences, approximately 15% being singletons. These same data were also listed under a study on yellow fever vaccine responses in identical twins. That work states: Reports say the vaccine T cell response in twins looked partly convergent and partly personalized.

The sequence was obtained from a woman aged 18-35 years in good health. The rearrangement links TRBV5-6 to TRBJ2-5; the D gene is possibly TRBD1 (5 bases). Sequenced material: CD4+ T cells sorted from blood. For the CDR3, the DNA is TGTGCCAGCAGCCCTGATTCAGGGCAACAAGAGACCCAGTACTTC. Translating gives CASSPDSGQQETQYF.